This TCR beta chain was identified during a study of cytomegalovirus exposure and HLA in healthy donors. Whole-study results and caveats: An analysis that came later showed most CMV-associated TCR beta chains appearing HLA-restricted.

CDR3 length: 14 amino acids. From germline, CDR1 is SGHTA and CDR2 FQGNSA. PCR used 60 Vbeta primers and 13 Jbeta primers. TCRdb's table, derived via immunoSEQ multiplex PCR, lists solely in-frame clones and lacks some. The data show 50,000 or so clones, around 70% seen once. In this sample, this clone turned up a few times. Its specificity is not known. The junction does not match germline at one end; this may be a read error. The chain employs TRBV7-2 and TRBJ1-2, with 7 bases matching TRBD1. Sequencing was done on a sample of PBMCs. The receptor comes from a woman between 45 and 65 years old in good health and CMV-seronegative. In nucleotides, the CDR3 is TGTGCCAGCCGCTTAACAGGGGTCCTCTCTGGCTACACCTTC. It translates to CASRLTGVLSGYTF.